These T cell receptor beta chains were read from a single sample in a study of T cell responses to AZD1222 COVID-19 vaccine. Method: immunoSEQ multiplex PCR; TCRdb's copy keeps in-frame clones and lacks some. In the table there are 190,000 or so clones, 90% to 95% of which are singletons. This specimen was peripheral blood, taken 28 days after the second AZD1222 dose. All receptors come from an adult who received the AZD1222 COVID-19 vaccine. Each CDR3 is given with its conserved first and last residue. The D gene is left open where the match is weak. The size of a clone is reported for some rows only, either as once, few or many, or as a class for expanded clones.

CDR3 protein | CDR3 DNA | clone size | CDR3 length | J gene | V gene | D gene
CASSPGVTGAYEQYF | TGCGCCAGCAGTCCCGGGGTGACAGGGGCCTACGAGCAGTACTTC | few | 15 | TRBJ2-7 | TRBV10-2 | TRBD1
CASSLDSLSGNTIYF | TGCGCCAGCAGCTTGGACAGCCTCTCTGGAAACACCATATATTTT | . | 15 | TRBJ1-3 | TRBV5-1 | .
CASSLEVVAGRATGELFF | TGTGCCAGCAGTTTGGAAGTCGTCGCCGGGAGGGCCACCGGGGAGCTGTTTTTT | . | 18 | TRBJ2-2 | TRBV28 | TRBD2
CASSLAGGLAGIYEQYF | TGTGCCAGCAGCTTAGCCGGGGGACTAGCGGGAATTTACGAGCAGTACTTC | few | 17 | TRBJ2-7 | TRBV7-6 | TRBD2
CASSLKMNTEAFF | TGTGCCAGCAGTTTAAAGATGAACACTGAAGCTTTCTTT | few | 13 | TRBJ1-1 | TRBV6-6 | .
CASSLKRGNTEAFF | TGTGCCAGTAGCTTGAAACGGGGGAACACTGAAGCTTTCTTT | . | 14 | TRBJ1-1 | TRBV19 | .
CASSLPRGISYEQYF | TGTGCCAGCAGCCTACCAAGGGGAATCTCCTACGAGCAGTACTTC | . | 15 | TRBJ2-7 | TRBV6-2/TRBV6-3 | .
CASSLISSGRAYEQYF | TGCGCCAGCAGCTTGATAAGTAGCGGGAGGGCATACGAGCAGTACTTC | few | 16 | TRBJ2-7 | TRBV5-1 | TRBD2
CASSRLGASAGYTF | TGTGCCAGCAGCCGCCTCGGGGCTTCCGCTGGCTACACCTTC | . | 14 | TRBJ1-2 | TRBV3-1/TRBV3-2 | .
CASSEAGRGISYGYTF | TGTGCCAGCAGTGAAGCGGGAAGGGGAATTAGCTATGGCTACACCTTC | . | 16 | TRBJ1-2 | TRBV6-1 | .
CASPSGGVVGTDTQYF | TGTGCCAGTCCTAGCGGGGGCGTCGTAGGCACAGATACGCAGTATTTT | . | 16 | TRBJ2-3 | TRBV7-2 | TRBD2
CASSLARGTEAFF | TGTGCCAGCAGCTTAGCGCGGGGGACTGAAGCTTTCTTT | . | 13 | TRBJ1-1 | TRBV11-1 | .
CASSLSSLTDTQYF | TGCGCCAGCAGCTTGTCCAGTCTAACAGATACGCAGTATTTT | . | 14 | TRBJ2-3 | TRBV5-1 | .
CAWSRGQGAYEQYF | TGTGCCTGGAGTAGGGGACAGGGGGCCTACGAGCAGTACTTC | . | 14 | TRBJ2-7 | TRBV30 | TRBD1
CASSHDPVLAGEGGRETQYF | TGTGCCAGCAGCCATGATCCAGTACTAGCGGGAGAGGGGGGGCGAGAGACCCAGTACTTC | . | 20 | TRBJ2-5 | TRBV4-2 | TRBD2
CASSLSGSSASEAFF | TGTGCCAGCAGCTTGTCAGGGAGTTCGGCCTCTGAAGCTTTCTTT | . | 15 | TRBJ1-1 | TRBV7-9 | .
CASSYSNGWRTQPQHF | TGTGCCAGCAGTTACTCGAACGGTTGGAGGACCCAGCCCCAGCATTTT | . | 16 | TRBJ1-5 | TRBV6-5 | .
CASRGRNEQFF | TGTGCCAGCCGGGGGCGCAATGAGCAGTTCTTC | once | 11 | TRBJ2-1 | TRBV2 | .
CASSPLGGGTEAFF | TGCGCCAGCTCTCCCTTGGGAGGGGGCACTGAAGCTTTCTTT | . | 14 | TRBJ1-1 | TRBV5-1 | .
CASSPRVGNTEAFF | TGTGCCAGCAGCCCAAGAGTTGGAAACACTGAAGCTTTCTTT | once | 14 | TRBJ1-1 | TRBV11-2 | .
CAISEEGLRDRNEQFF | TGTGCCATCAGTGAAGAAGGATTGCGGGATAGGAATGAGCAGTTCTTC | . | 16 | TRBJ2-1 | TRBV10-3 | .
CASSPGQGPKHGYTF | TGCGCCAGCAGCCCAGGACAGGGGCCGAAGCATGGCTACACCTTC | . | 15 | TRBJ1-2 | TRBV5-1 | TRBD1
CASSGLAENTGELFF | TGTGCCAGCAGCGGACTAGCGGAGAACACCGGGGAGCTGTTTTTT | . | 15 | TRBJ2-2 | TRBV2 | TRBD2
CASSITGTGTSYNEQFF | TGTGCCAGTAGTATAACCGGGACAGGGACCTCCTACAATGAGCAGTTCTTC | . | 17 | TRBJ2-1 | TRBV19 | TRBD1
CASSVDTGELFF | TGTGCCAGCAGCGTAGATACCGGGGAGCTGTTTTTT | . | 12 | TRBJ2-2 | TRBV9 | .
CASSELTGGLGDEQFF | TGTGCCAGTAGTGAACTGACGGGAGGGCTTGGGGATGAGCAGTTCTTC | . | 16 | TRBJ2-1 | TRBV19 | TRBD2
CAITMGAPTYEQYF | TGTGCCATCACAATGGGCGCTCCTACCTACGAGCAGTACTTC | . | 14 | TRBJ2-7 | TRBV10-3 | .
CASSQDFSLPFHYGYTF | TGTGCCAGCAGCCAAGATTTCTCGCTCCCCTTTCACTATGGCTACACCTTC | . | 17 | TRBJ1-2 | TRBV3-1/TRBV3-2 | .
CASTPTGGPQPQHF | TGTGCCAGCACCCCAACAGGGGGCCCTCAGCCCCAGCATTTT | . | 14 | TRBJ1-5 | TRBV6-2/TRBV6-3 | TRBD1
CASSLGPTGGPTFDEQFF | TGTGCCAGCAGCTTAGGCCCTACAGGGGGCCCCACTTTTGATGAGCAGTTCTTC | . | 18 | TRBJ2-1 | TRBV13 | TRBD1
CASRFRNGFGEKLFF | TGTGCCAGCAGGTTTCGGAACGGCTTTGGTGAAAAACTGTTTTTT | . | 15 | TRBJ1-4 | TRBV6-5 | .
CASSLGTVPNSPLHF | TGTGCCAGCAGCCTAGGGACAGTCCCTAATTCACCCCTCCACTTT | once | 15 | TRBJ1-6 | TRBV6-5 | TRBD1
CASSVGGRGTGELFF | TGCGCCAGCAGCGTAGGGGGGAGAGGCACCGGGGAGCTGTTTTTT | . | 15 | TRBJ2-2 | TRBV5-1 | .
CASSFRDRGSPLHF | TGCGCCAGCAGCTTCCGGGACAGGGGGTCACCCCTCCACTTT | . | 14 | TRBJ1-6 | TRBV5-1 | TRBD1
CASGLRNEQFF | TGTGCTAGTGGTTTGCGCAATGAGCAGTTCTTC | . | 11 | TRBJ2-1 | TRBV12-5 | .
CASTVDTLGGYTF | TGTGCCAGCACTGTTGACACCCTCGGAGGCTACACCTTC | . | 13 | TRBJ1-2 | TRBV6-5 | .
CASSLNEAMGTLSTIF | TGTGCCAGCAGCTTAAATGAGGCCATGGGGACATTATCCACAATCTTC | . | 16 | TRBJ2-1 | TRBV7-9 | .
CASSNTDTQYF | TGTGCCAGTAGTAACACAGATACGCAGTATTTT | . | 11 | TRBJ2-3 | TRBV19 | .
CASSQAGTSGYEQYF | TGTGCCAGCAGCCAAGCGGGGACTAGCGGCTACGAGCAGTACTTC | . | 15 | TRBJ2-7 | TRBV3-1/TRBV3-2 | TRBD2
CASSRRGKGQPQHF | TGTGCCAGTAGTCGTAGAGGGAAGGGACAGCCCCAGCATTTT | . | 14 | TRBJ1-5 | TRBV19 | .
CASSDTGNQPQHF | TGTGCCAGCAGTGACACTGGCAATCAGCCCCAGCATTTT | . | 13 | TRBJ1-5 | TRBV2 | .
CASSKSGFIGELFF | TGTGCCAGCAGTAAGTCAGGTTTTATCGGGGAGCTGTTTTTT | . | 14 | TRBJ2-2 | TRBV28 | .
CASSFPGQGSYEQYF | TGTGCCAGCAGCTTTCCGGGACAGGGCTCCTACGAGCAGTACTTC | . | 15 | TRBJ2-7 | TRBV11-3 | TRBD1
CASSYNRGDEQYF | TGTGCCAGCAGCTATAACAGGGGGGACGAGCAGTACTTC | . | 13 | TRBJ2-7 | TRBV2 | TRBD1
CASRSRGSGELFF | TGTGCCAGTAGAAGCAGGGGATCCGGGGAGCTGTTTTTT | . | 13 | TRBJ2-2 | TRBV19 | .